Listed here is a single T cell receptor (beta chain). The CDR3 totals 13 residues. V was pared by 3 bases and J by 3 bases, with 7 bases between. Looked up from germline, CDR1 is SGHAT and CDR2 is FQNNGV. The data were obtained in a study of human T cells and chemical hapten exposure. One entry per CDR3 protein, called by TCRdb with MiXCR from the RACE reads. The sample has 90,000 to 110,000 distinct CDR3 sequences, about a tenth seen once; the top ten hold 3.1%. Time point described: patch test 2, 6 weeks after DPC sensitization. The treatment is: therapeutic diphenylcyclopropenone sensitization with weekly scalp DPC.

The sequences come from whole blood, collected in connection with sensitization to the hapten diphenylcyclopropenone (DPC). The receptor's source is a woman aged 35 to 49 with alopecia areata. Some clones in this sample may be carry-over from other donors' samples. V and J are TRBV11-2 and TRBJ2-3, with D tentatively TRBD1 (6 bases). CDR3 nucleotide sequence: TGTGCCAGCAGCTTCGACAGGACAGATACGCAGTATTTT. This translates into CASSFDRTDTQYF.